This is a list of T cell receptor beta chains from one sample in a study of cytomegalovirus exposure and HLA in healthy donors. Produced via immunoSEQ multiplex PCR; TCRdb's table is partial and in-frame only. The table records 65,000 to 100,000 clones, about 70% of them present only once. The sample was PBMCs. Receptors originate from a man aged 35 to 55 in good health and CMV-seronegative. Both conserved end residues are part of each CDR3. The D gene is left open where the match is weak. Part of the rows lack a size; the others show once, few, many or a class for expanded clones.

DNA: TGTGCCATCAGTCCTCCGAGTGGCGAGCAGTACTTC
CDR3: CAISPPSGEQYF
D: NA
V: TRBV10-3
size: NA
J: TRBJ2-7

DNA: TGTGCCAGTAGGGAGAGACGCAGTGGAGGCCATTGGGAAAAACTGTTTTTT
CDR3: CASRERRSGGHWEKLFF
D: NA
V: TRBV19
size: once
J: TRBJ1-4

DNA: TGCAGCGTTGAAGATCGCCTTAGCCGTCAAGCAGATACGCAGTATTTT
CDR3: CSVEDRLSRQADTQYF
D: NA
V: TRBV29-1
size: NA
J: TRBJ2-3

DNA: TGTGCCAGCAGCGCGACTAGCGGGAACACCGGGGAGCTGTTTTTT
CDR3: CASSATSGNTGELFF
D: TRBD2
V: TRBV9
size: NA
J: TRBJ2-2

DNA: TGCGCCAGCAGCCCCCGACAGCTGAACACCGGGGAGCTGTTTTTT
CDR3: CASSPRQLNTGELFF
D: NA
V: TRBV4-1
size: NA
J: TRBJ2-2

DNA: TGTGCCAGCAGCTTCGGACTAGGTGGGAGAGAGACCCAGTACTTC
CDR3: CASSFGLGGRETQYF
D: TRBD2
V: TRBV7-3
size: NA
J: TRBJ2-5

DNA: TGTGCCAGCAGTGACGGACAGGGGGACTTTTCTGGAAACACCATATATTTT
CDR3: CASSDGQGDFSGNTIYF
D: TRBD1
V: TRBV2
size: NA
J: TRBJ1-3

DNA: TGTGCCATCTCCTCGCAAGCGCAAGAAGCTTTCTTT
CDR3: CAISSQAQEAFF
D: NA
V: TRBV10-3
size: NA
J: TRBJ1-1

DNA: TGTGCCAGCAGCCAAGGTTTTAGTGCCTACGAGCAGTACTTC
CDR3: CASSQGFSAYEQYF
D: NA
V: TRBV4-2
size: NA
J: TRBJ2-7

DNA: TGTGCCAGCAGTGACGGGACAGGGGGCCCAGATACGCAGTATTTT
CDR3: CASSDGTGGPDTQYF
D: TRBD1
V: TRBV6-4
size: NA
J: TRBJ2-3

DNA: TGCGCCAGCAGCCAATCACCGGGACTGAGTAATGAGCAGTTCTTC
CDR3: CASSQSPGLSNEQFF
D: NA
V: TRBV4-3
size: NA
J: TRBJ2-1

DNA: TGTGCCAGCAGCTCTACAGGGGAGACCCAGTACTTC
CDR3: CASSSTGETQYF
D: NA
V: TRBV7-9
size: NA
J: TRBJ2-5

DNA: TGTGCCAGCAGTTTAGTGGGGCAGGGGGTTTTCGGCGAGCAGTACTTC
CDR3: CASSLVGQGVFGEQYF
D: TRBD1
V: TRBV28
size: NA
J: TRBJ2-7

DNA: TGTGCCAGCAGTTGGGACAGTGGTAATTCACCCCTCCACTTT
CDR3: CASSWDSGNSPLHF
D: TRBD1
V: TRBV2
size: NA
J: TRBJ1-6

DNA: TGTGCCAGTAGTATAGTTGGGGGCTTGAATACTGAAGCTTTCTTT
CDR3: CASSIVGGLNTEAFF
D: NA
V: TRBV19
size: NA
J: TRBJ1-1

DNA: TGTGCCAGCAGCCGGGACAGCTGCGACGTGATTGGAAACACCATATATTTT
CDR3: CASSRDSCDVIGNTIYF
D: TRBD1
V: TRBV5-7
size: NA
J: TRBJ1-3

DNA: TGTGCCAGCAGTGAATCCATACAACAGGGGATGAACGAGCAGTACTTC
CDR3: CASSESIQQGMNEQYF
D: TRBD1
V: TRBV25-1
size: NA
J: TRBJ2-7

DNA: TGTGCCAGCAGTTTTAGGGGGGGCCATAACGAGCAGCACTTC
CDR3: CASSFRGGHNEQHF
D: NA
V: TRBV28
size: NA
J: TRBJ2-7

DNA: TGTGCCAGCAGCATACTAGCGGGAGCATACGAGCAGTACTTC
CDR3: CASSILAGAYEQYF
D: TRBD2
V: TRBV11-2
size: NA
J: TRBJ2-7

DNA: TGTGCTAGTGCCCTCCTCTACGGTGAGCAGTTCTTC
CDR3: CASALLYGEQFF
D: NA
V: TRBV12-5
size: NA
J: TRBJ2-1

DNA: TGTGCCAGCAGCTTACGTTTCGGGACAGGGGATCACGAGCAGTACTTC
CDR3: CASSLRFGTGDHEQYF
D: TRBD1
V: TRBV11-2
size: NA
J: TRBJ2-7

DNA: TGTGCCAGCAGCCGCCAGCGGGGAGGTTACATTCAGTACTTC
CDR3: CASSRQRGGYIQYF
D: TRBD2
V: TRBV7-2
size: NA
J: TRBJ2-4

DNA: TGTGCCAGTAGTATAGAACACAGGGCTGGCTACACCTTC
CDR3: CASSIEHRAGYTF
D: NA
V: TRBV19
size: NA
J: TRBJ1-2

DNA: TGCGCCAGCAGCCAAGACTGGAGCTCCTATAATTCACCCCTCCACTTT
CDR3: CASSQDWSSYNSPLHF
D: NA
V: TRBV4-3
size: few
J: TRBJ1-6

DNA: TGCGCCAGCAGCCAACAGGGGAGTGGCACAGATACGCAGTATTTT
CDR3: CASSQQGSGTDTQYF
D: NA
V: TRBV4-1
size: NA
J: TRBJ2-3

DNA: TGTGCCAGTAGTATTCGGGACAGGGTCTACGAGCAGTACTTC
CDR3: CASSIRDRVYEQYF
D: TRBD1
V: TRBV19
size: once
J: TRBJ2-7

DNA: TGTGCCAGCAACCCCGGACAGGTGAACACTGAAGCTTTCTTT
CDR3: CASNPGQVNTEAFF
D: TRBD1
V: TRBV7-2
size: NA
J: TRBJ1-1

DNA: TGTGCCAGCAGTTTAAATCGACTACCGGGAGAGCAGTACTTC
CDR3: CASSLNRLPGEQYF
D: NA
V: TRBV27
size: NA
J: TRBJ2-7

DNA: TGTGCCAGCAGTAGCGGGGGGCCGACAGATACGCAGTATTTT
CDR3: CASSSGGPTDTQYF
D: TRBD2
V: TRBV6-4
size: few
J: TRBJ2-3

DNA: TGTGCCAGCAGCATAAGCCAGTACAGGGTACATAATTCACCCCTCCACTTT
CDR3: CASSISQYRVHNSPLHF
D: NA
V: TRBV7-2
size: NA
J: TRBJ1-6

DNA: TGTGCCAGCTCACAGGGACAGGGCCCGGGCACTGAAGCTTTCTTT
CDR3: CASSQGQGPGTEAFF
D: TRBD1
V: TRBV18
size: few
J: TRBJ1-1

DNA: TGTGCCAGCTCACCAGGAATGACAGGGGATGGCTACACCTTC
CDR3: CASSPGMTGDGYTF
D: TRBD1
V: TRBV18
size: NA
J: TRBJ1-2

DNA: TGTGCCAGCAGCTTGACAGGGGGAAAGGATCAGCCCCAGCATTTT
CDR3: CASSLTGGKDQPQHF
D: TRBD1
V: TRBV7-6
size: NA
J: TRBJ1-5

DNA: TGTGCCAGCGTTCCCACTAGCGGGGCCTCCTACGAGCAGTACTTC
CDR3: CASVPTSGASYEQYF
D: TRBD2
V: TRBV28
size: NA
J: TRBJ2-7

DNA: TGTGCCAGCAGGGAGAGCGTCGAGACCCAGTACTTC
CDR3: CASRESVETQYF
D: NA
V: TRBV7-9
size: NA
J: TRBJ2-5

DNA: TGTGCCAGCAGCGTAGGGGGGGGTTCTGGAAACACCATATATTTT
CDR3: CASSVGGGSGNTIYF
D: NA
V: TRBV9
size: NA
J: TRBJ1-3

DNA: TGTGCCAGCAGTTCAAGACTAGCGGTGGGTTACGAGCAGTACTTC
CDR3: CASSSRLAVGYEQYF
D: TRBD2
V: TRBV27
size: NA
J: TRBJ2-7

DNA: TGTGCCAGCAGCTTGACAGGGACCGGGGGCTACACCTTC
CDR3: CASSLTGTGGYTF
D: TRBD1
V: TRBV7-6
size: NA
J: TRBJ1-2

DNA: TGTGCCAGCAGCAGCGGGGCCGCTACCAGCACAGATACGCAGTATTTT
CDR3: CASSSGAATSTDTQYF
D: TRBD2
V: TRBV5-6
size: NA
J: TRBJ2-3

DNA: TGTGCCTTAGCGGAGAGGAAGGGCCCTAATGAAAAACTGTTTTTT
CDR3: CALAERKGPNEKLFF
D: NA
V: TRBV28
size: few
J: TRBJ1-4

DNA: TGTGCCAGCACCCCGGGACATTACTACAATGAGCAGTTCTTC
CDR3: CASTPGHYYNEQFF
D: NA
V: TRBV6-1
size: NA
J: TRBJ2-1